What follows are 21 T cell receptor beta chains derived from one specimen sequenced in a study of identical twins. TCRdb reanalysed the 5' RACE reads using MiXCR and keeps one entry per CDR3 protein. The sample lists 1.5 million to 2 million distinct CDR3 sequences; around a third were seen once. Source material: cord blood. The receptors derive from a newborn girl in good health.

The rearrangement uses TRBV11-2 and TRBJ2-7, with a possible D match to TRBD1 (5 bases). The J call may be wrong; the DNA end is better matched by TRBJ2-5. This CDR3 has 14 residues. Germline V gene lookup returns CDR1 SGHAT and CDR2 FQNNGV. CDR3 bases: TGTGCCAGCAGCTGGACACGGCAGGGCGAGACCCAGTACTTC. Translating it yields CASSWTRQGETQYF.

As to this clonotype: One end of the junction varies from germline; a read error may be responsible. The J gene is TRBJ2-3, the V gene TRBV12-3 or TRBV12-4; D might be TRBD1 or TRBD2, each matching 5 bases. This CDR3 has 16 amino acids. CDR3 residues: CAGSLGIGLGDNTQYF. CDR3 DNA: TGTGCCGGCAGTTTGGGGATCGGACTGGGGGATAATACGCAGTATTTT.

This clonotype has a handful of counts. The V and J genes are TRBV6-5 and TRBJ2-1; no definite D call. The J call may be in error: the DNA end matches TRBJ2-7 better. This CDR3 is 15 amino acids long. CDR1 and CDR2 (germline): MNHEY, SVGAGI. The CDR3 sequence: CASSYSESSYNEQYF. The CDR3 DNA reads TGTGCCAGCAGTTACTCAGAGAGCTCCTACAATGAGCAGTACTTC.

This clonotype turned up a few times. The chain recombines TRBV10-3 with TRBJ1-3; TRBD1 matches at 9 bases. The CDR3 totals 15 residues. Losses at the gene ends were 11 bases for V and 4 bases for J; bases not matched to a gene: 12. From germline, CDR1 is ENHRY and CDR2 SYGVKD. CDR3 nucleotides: TGTGCCGCCAGTACCGGGACAGGGAGCGGAAACACCATATATTTT. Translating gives CAASTGTGSGNTIYF.

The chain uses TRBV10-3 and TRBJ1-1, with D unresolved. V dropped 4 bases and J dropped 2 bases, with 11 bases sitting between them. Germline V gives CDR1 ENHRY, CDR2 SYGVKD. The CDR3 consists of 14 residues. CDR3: CAISAYSLNTEAFF. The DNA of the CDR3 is TGTGCCATCAGTGCATACAGCCTCAACACTGAAGCTTTCTTT.

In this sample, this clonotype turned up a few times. The CDR3 spells CATSRVGTLTSYTF. CDR3 sequence (DNA): TGTGCCACCAGCAGAGTGGGAACACTGACAAGTTACACCTTC. This sequence joins TRBV15 and TRBJ1-2, with no clear D. Germline CDR1 is LNHNV and CDR2 is YYDKDF (reference sequence). The CDR3 totals 14 residues. Trimming shortened V by 1 base and J by 11 bases, and 17 bases separated the two germline ends.

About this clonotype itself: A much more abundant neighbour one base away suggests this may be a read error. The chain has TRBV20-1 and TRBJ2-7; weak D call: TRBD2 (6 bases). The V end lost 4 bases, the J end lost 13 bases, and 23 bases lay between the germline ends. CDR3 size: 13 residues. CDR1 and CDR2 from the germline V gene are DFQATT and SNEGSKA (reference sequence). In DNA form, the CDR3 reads TGCAGTGCTAAACCGGTAGGGACTGAGACCCACTACTTC. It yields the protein CSAKPVGTETHYF.

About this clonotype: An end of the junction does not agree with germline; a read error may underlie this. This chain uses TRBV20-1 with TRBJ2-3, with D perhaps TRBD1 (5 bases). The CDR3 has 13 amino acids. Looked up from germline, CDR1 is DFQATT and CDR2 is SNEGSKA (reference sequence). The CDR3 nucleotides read TGCAGTGCTTCTTGGATAAGCACAGGTACGCAGTATTTT. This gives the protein CSASWISTGTQYF.

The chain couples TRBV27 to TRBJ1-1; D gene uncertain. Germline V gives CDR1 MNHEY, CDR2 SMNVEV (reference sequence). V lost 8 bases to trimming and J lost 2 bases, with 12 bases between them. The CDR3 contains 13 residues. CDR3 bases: TGTGCCAGCGCGAGGGTCCCTAACACTGAAGCTTTCTTT. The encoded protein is CASARVPNTEAFF.

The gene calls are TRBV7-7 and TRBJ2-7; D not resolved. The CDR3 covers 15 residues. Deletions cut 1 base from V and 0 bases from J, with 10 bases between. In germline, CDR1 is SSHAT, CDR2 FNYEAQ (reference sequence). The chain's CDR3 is CASSLEDGFSYEQYF. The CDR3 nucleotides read TGTGCCAGCAGCTTAGAGGACGGGTTCTCCTACGAGCAGTACTTC. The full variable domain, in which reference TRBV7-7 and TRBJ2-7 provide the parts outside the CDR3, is GAGVSQSPRYKVTKRGQDVTLRCDPISSHATLYWYQQALGQGPEFLTYFNYEAQPDKSGLPSDRFSAERPEGSISTLTIQRTEQRDSAMYRCASSLEDGFSYEQYFGPGTRLTVT.

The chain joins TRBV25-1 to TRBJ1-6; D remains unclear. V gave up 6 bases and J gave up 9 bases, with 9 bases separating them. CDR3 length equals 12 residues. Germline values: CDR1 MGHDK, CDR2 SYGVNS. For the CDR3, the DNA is TGTGCCAGCAGCTCGGCAGGTTCACCCCTCCACTTT. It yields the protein CASSSAGSPLHF. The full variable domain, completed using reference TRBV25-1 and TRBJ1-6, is EADIYQTPRYLVIGTGKKITLECSQTMGHDKMYWYQQDPGMELHLIHYSYGVNSTEKGDLSSESTVSRIRTEHFPLTLESARPSHTSQYLCASSSAGSPLHFGNGTRLTVT.

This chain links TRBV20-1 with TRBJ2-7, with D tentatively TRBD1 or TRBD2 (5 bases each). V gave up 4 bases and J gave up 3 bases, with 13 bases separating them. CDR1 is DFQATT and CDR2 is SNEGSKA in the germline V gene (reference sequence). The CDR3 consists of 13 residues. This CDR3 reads CSATGRRLYEQYF. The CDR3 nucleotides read TGCAGTGCTACGGGACGGCGACTCTACGAGCAGTACTTC.

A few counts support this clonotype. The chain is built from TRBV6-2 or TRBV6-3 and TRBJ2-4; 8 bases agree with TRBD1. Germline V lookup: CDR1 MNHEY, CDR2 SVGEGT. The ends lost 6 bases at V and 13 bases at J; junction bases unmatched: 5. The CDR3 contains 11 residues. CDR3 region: CASRRDRKQYF. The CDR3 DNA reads TGTGCCAGCAGACGGGACAGGAAGCAGTACTTC.

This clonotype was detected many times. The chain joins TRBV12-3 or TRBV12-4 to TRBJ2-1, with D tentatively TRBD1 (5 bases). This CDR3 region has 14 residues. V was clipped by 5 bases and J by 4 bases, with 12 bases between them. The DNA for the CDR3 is TGTGCCAGCAGTCCGCAAGGACAATACAATGAGCAGTTCTTC. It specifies CASSPQGQYNEQFF.

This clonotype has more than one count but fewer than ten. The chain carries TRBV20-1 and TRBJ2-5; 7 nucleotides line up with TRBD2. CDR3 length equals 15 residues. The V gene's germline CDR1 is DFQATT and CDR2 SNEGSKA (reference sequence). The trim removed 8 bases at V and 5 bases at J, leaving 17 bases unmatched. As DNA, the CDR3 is TGCAGTTCTAAGGGACTACCAAATGGGAAGGAGACCCAGTACTTC. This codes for CSSKGLPNGKETQYF.

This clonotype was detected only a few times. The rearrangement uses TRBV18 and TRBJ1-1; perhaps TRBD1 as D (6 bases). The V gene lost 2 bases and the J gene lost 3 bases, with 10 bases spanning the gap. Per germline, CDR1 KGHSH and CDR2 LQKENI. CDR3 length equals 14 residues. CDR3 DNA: TGTGCCAGCTCACCAAGGGGGAGTGACACTGAAGCTTTCTTT. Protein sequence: CASSPRGSDTEAFF.

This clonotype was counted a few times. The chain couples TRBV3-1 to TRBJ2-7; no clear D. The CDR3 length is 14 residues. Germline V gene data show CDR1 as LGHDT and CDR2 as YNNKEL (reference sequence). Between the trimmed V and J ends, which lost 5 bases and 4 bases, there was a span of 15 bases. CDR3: CASSAQKPPYEQYF. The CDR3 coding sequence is TGTGCCAGCAGCGCCCAGAAACCCCCTTACGAGCAGTACTTC.

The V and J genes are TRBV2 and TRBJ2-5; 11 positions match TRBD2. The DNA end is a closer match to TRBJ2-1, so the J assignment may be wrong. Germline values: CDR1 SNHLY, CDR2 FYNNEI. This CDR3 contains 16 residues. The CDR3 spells CASSGTSGGLQETQFF. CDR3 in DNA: TGTGCCAGCAGTGGAACTAGCGGGGGTTTACAAGAGACCCAGTTCTTC.

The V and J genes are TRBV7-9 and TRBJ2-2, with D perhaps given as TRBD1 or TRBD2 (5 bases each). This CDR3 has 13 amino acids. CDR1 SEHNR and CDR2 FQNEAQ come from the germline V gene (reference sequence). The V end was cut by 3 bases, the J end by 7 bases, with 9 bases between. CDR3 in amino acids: CASSFWGIGELFF. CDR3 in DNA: TGTGCCAGCAGCTTTTGGGGGATCGGGGAGCTGTTTTTT. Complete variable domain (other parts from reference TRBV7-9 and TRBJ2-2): DTGVSQNPRHKITKRGQNVTFRCDPISEHNRLYWYRQTLGQGPEFLTYFQNEAQLEKSRLLSDRFSAERPKGSFSTLEIQRTEQGDSAMYLCASSFWGIGELFFGEGSRLTVL.

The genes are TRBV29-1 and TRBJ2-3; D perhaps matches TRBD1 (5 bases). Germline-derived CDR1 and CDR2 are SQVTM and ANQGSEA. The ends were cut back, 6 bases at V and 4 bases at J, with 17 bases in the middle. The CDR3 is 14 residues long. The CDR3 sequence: CSVGRGVGADTQYF. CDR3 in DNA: TGCAGCGTGGGAAGGGGTGTAGGGGCAGATACGCAGTATTTT.

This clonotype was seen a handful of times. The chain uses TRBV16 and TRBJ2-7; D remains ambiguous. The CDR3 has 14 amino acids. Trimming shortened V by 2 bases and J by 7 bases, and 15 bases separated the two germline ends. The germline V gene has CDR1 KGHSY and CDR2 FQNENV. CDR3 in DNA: TGTGCCAGCAGCCAAACCATGATTCCTAAAGAGCAGTACTTC. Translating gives CASSQTMIPKEQYF.